This entry lists 27 T cell receptor beta chains sequenced from one sample in a study of blood T cell repertoires in COVID-19. Profiling relied on immunoSEQ multiplex PCR, and the TCRdb table lists in-frame clones only, not all of them. Of about 430,000 clones listed, about 88% are singletons. The sequencing sample was made of PBMCs or T cells enriched from blood (not recorded which). These receptors all stem from a woman in her late teens or twenties who had been exposed to COVID-19.

For this clone: Different DNA sequences within this sample yield the same CDR3. The chain has TRBV7-9 and TRBJ2-7, with D possibly being TRBD1 (6 bases). V was pared by 0 bases and J by 6 bases, with 6 bases between. Germline V gives CDR1 SEHNR, CDR2 FQNEAQ (reference sequence). The CDR3 is 12 amino acids. The CDR3 nucleotides read TGTGCCAGCAGCTTAGCAGGGGGCGAGCAGTACTTC. This encodes CASSLAGGEQYF.

This clone was seen more than once but under ten times. In nucleotides, the CDR3 is TGTGCCAGCAGCCCCCACGGGGGGAACATGAACACTGAAGCTTTCTTT. Amino acid sequence: CASSPHGGNMNTEAFF. The chain uses TRBV7-2 and TRBJ1-1; D possibly corresponds to TRBD1 (5 bases). The CDR3 sequence is 16 residues long. V dropped 5 bases and J dropped 0 bases, with 16 bases sitting between them. Germline V gene lookup returns CDR1 SGHTA and CDR2 FQGNSA.

This clone was picked up one time. The chain carries TRBV4-3 and TRBJ1-3; no clear D gene. V lost 0 bases, J lost 0 bases, and 9 bases lay in between. Germline CDR1 is LGHNA and CDR2 is YSLEER. This CDR3 spans 16 amino acids. The CDR3 DNA sequence: TGCGCCAGCAGCCAAGATAAGAGCATCTCTGGAAACACCATATATTTT. It yields the protein CASSQDKSISGNTIYF.

This chain uses TRBV2 with TRBJ2-3; 9 nucleotides agree with TRBD1. The V segment lost 11 bases and the J segment 4 bases; nucleotides outside the gene matches: 13. CDR1 and CDR2 (germline): SNHLY, FYNNEI. The CDR3 contains 15 residues. In DNA form, the CDR3 reads TGTGCCGGAGCGGGGACAGGGATTCTTGCAGATACGCAGTATTTT. Its translation is CAGAGTGILADTQYF.

This chain joins TRBV6-2 or TRBV6-3 and TRBJ1-5, with 8 bases lining up with TRBD1. V shed 5 bases and J 5 bases; nucleotides not matched to a gene: 2. CDR1 and CDR2 from the germline V gene are MNHEY and SVGEGT. This CDR3 is 13 amino acids long. The CDR3 is CASSTQGDQPQHF. The DNA of the CDR3 is TGTGCCAGCAGTACACAGGGGGATCAGCCCCAGCATTTT.

This chain connects TRBV11-2 to TRBJ1-6, with 9 nucleotides matching TRBD1. The CDR3 loop spans 14 amino acids. CDR1 and CDR2 (germline): SGHAT, FQNNGV. V lost 5 bases, J lost 9 bases, and 5 bases stayed unmatched. CDR3 protein: CASSKGQGGSPLHF. The CDR3, as DNA: TGTGCCAGCAGCAAGGGACAGGGCGGTTCACCCCTCCACTTT. Filled out from reference TRBV11-2 and TRBJ1-6, the complete variable domain reads EAGVAQSPRYKIIEKRQSVAFWCNPISGHATLYWYQQILGQGPKLLIQFQNNGVVDDSQLPKDRFSAERLKGVDSTLKIQPAKLEDSAVYLCASSKGQGGSPLHFGNGTRLTVT.

V is TRBV28 and J is TRBJ2-7; perhaps TRBD1 as D (6 bases). V lost 6 bases to trimming and J lost 2 bases, with 14 bases between them. This CDR3 contains 14 residues. Germline values: CDR1 MDHEN, CDR2 SYDVKM. CDR3 residues: CASSYRAPPYEQYF. CDR3 DNA: TGTGCCAGCAGCTACAGGGCCCCCCCCTACGAGCAGTACTTC.

This clone was seen once. This rearrangement joins TRBV2 to TRBJ1-1, with TRBD1 matching over 7 bases. The junction had 8 bases not matched to a gene; V was cut back by 6 bases and J by 1 base. Germline V gives CDR1 SNHLY, CDR2 FYNNEI. This CDR3 comprises 15 residues. The CDR3 region is CASRDRQGPNTEAFF. The CDR3, as DNA: TGTGCCAGCAGAGACAGACAGGGACCGAACACTGAAGCTTTCTTT. The full variable domain, its missing parts supplied by reference TRBV2 and TRBJ1-1, is EPEVTQTPSHQVTQMGQEVILRCVPISNHLYFYWYRQILGQKVEFLVSFYNNEISEKSEIFDDQFSVERPDGSNFTLKIRSTKLEDSAMYFCASRDRQGPNTEAFFGQGTRLTVV.

CDR3 region: CASSPAAGSSYNSPLHF. Written as DNA, the CDR3 is TGTGCCAGCAGCCCTGCGGCGGGGAGCTCCTATAATTCACCCCTCCACTTT. This chain joins TRBV28 and TRBJ1-6; unclear D gene. Germline V lookup: CDR1 MDHEN, CDR2 SYDVKM. Trimming stripped 6 bases from V and 0 bases from J, with 15 bases between. The CDR3 contains 17 residues.

This sequence joins TRBV6-2 or TRBV6-3 and TRBJ2-7, with D perhaps matching TRBD2 (5 bases). Trimming shortened V by 3 bases and J by 2 bases, and 14 bases separated the two germline ends. The CDR3 loop spans 15 amino acids. Per germline, CDR1 MNHEY and CDR2 SVGEGT. The CDR3 sequence: CASSYVARTPYEQYF. The CDR3 bases are TGTGCCAGCAGTTATGTGGCTAGGACTCCCTACGAGCAGTACTTC.

The chain recombines TRBV7-6 with TRBJ1-6, with 7 nucleotides matching TRBD1. Trimming at V came to 1 base and at J to 8 bases, leaving 8 bases not matched to a gene. This CDR3 contains 16 residues. Germline CDR1 is SGHVS and CDR2 is FNYEAQ. CDR3 nucleotide sequence: TGTGCCAGCAGCTTAGACCGAGACAGGGCGGATTCACCCCTCCACTTT. Its protein is CASSLDRDRADSPLHF.

There are a few counts of this clone. Other DNA sequences within the sample encode an identical CDR3. V and J are TRBV9 and TRBJ2-3, with 8 bases lining up with TRBD2. After removal of 0 bases from V and 3 bases from J, the junction contained 3 bases not matched to a gene. The CDR3 sequence is 15 residues long. Germline loops: CDR1 SGDLS, CDR2 YYNGEE. The CDR3: CASSVVGGGTDTQYF. The CDR3, as DNA: TGTGCCAGCAGCGTAGTTGGCGGGGGGACAGATACGCAGTATTTT.

This clone appeared a few times. The V and J genes are TRBV5-1 and TRBJ1-1, with 8 bases matching TRBD1. The germline CDR1 and CDR2 sequences are SGHRS and YFSETQ. Trimming cost V 4 bases and J 5 bases; bases outside gene matches: 4. This CDR3 is 13 amino acids long. For the CDR3, the DNA is TGCGCCAGCAGCAATACAGGGGGTACTGAAGCTTTCTTT. It yields the protein CASSNTGGTEAFF.

The chain links TRBV28 to TRBJ1-2, with TRBD1 as a possible D gene (5 bases). V was clipped by 7 bases and J by 4 bases, with 16 bases between them. Germline assignment: CDR1 MDHEN and CDR2 SYDVKM. The CDR3 covers 14 residues. CDR3 amino acids: CASITSGYAYGYTF. The CDR3 coding sequence is TGTGCCAGCATCACCTCAGGGTACGCCTATGGCTACACCTTC.

V usage is TRBV6-1 and J usage is TRBJ2-4; 8 bases line up with TRBD2. Germline values: CDR1 MNHNS, CDR2 SASEGT. The CDR3 has 15 residues. V lost 3 bases to trimming and J lost 6 bases; unmatched junction nucleotides: 7. The CDR3 reads CASSDTGRAGNIQYF. As DNA, the CDR3 is TGTGCCAGCAGTGATACCGGGAGGGCCGGAAACATTCAGTACTTC.

The DNA for the CDR3 is TGTGCCACCAGCAGAGATTTCGGGGACAGGGTCACCTACGAGCAGTACTTC. The encoded protein is CATSRDFGDRVTYEQYF. V is TRBV15 and J is TRBJ2-7, with 9 bases lining up with TRBD1. Germline loops: CDR1 LNHNV, CDR2 YYDKDF (reference sequence). This CDR3 region has 17 residues. The V and J ends lost 0 bases and 2 bases, in that order; junction bases with no gene match: 8.

This clone appeared a single time. V gene TRBV12-5 combines with J gene TRBJ2-2, with 10 bases fitting TRBD1. Germline V gene sequence: CDR1 LGHNT, CDR2 FRNRAP. J gave up 5 bases and V 3 bases, and 9 bases lay outside the gene matches. The length of the CDR3 is 17 residues. CDR3: CASGFLPLGQGTGELFF. CDR3 nucleotides: TGTGCTAGTGGTTTCCTACCACTGGGACAGGGGACCGGGGAGCTGTTTTTT.

The V and J genes are TRBV4-1 and TRBJ1-5, with D possibly TRBD1 on 5 matching bases. Trimming took off 0 bases at V and 0 bases at J, with 9 bases between the two ends. This CDR3 is 16 amino acids long. The germline V gene encodes CDR1 MGHRA and CDR2 YSYEKL. CDR3 nucleotides: TGCGCCAGCAGCCAAGAGCGACAGTATAGCAATCAGCCCCAGCATTTT. This codes for CASSQERQYSNQPQHF.

The gene calls are TRBV27 and TRBJ2-7; TRBD2 is a possible D gene (5 bases). The CDR3 is 21 amino acids. CDR1 and CDR2 from the germline V gene are MNHEY and SMNVEV (reference sequence). Trimming pared 5 bases from V and 4 bases from J, leaving 36 bases between. The CDR3, as DNA: TGTGCCAGCAGTCCACACGAGTCGTCCATATACCTCTCCACACGAGGGTACGAGCAGTACTTC. Its translation is CASSPHESSIYLSTRGYEQYF.

The CDR3 loop reads CASSTSLTGEAFF. CDR3 DNA: TGTGCCAGCAGCACTAGTCTGACAGGTGAAGCTTTCTTT. The chain has TRBV9 and TRBJ1-1, with D perhaps TRBD1 (6 bases). CDR3 length: 13 amino acids. The germline CDR1 and CDR2 sequences are SGDLS and YYNGEE. Trimming stripped 4 bases from V and 7 bases from J, with 14 bases between.

This chain links TRBV7-9 with TRBJ1-1; D unresolved. Per the germline V gene, CDR1 is SEHNR and CDR2 is FQNEAQ (reference sequence). The CDR3 is made up of 12 amino acids. Trimming cost V 1 base and J 7 bases, with 7 bases left between them. The CDR3: CASSLGAGEAFF. In DNA form, the CDR3 reads TGTGCCAGCAGCTTAGGGGCAGGTGAAGCTTTCTTT.

This clone was detected once. This chain joins TRBV7-8 and TRBJ2-7, with 11 bases matching TRBD1. This CDR3 is built from 15 residues. V was clipped by 2 bases and J by 3 bases; unmatched bases: 3. Germline V gene lookup returns CDR1 SGHVS and CDR2 FQNEAQ. This CDR3 is CASSLSGTGGYEQYF. As DNA, the CDR3 is TGTGCCAGCAGCTTAAGCGGGACAGGGGGCTACGAGCAGTACTTC.

This clone was counted only a few times. The V call is TRBV19, the J call TRBJ2-7, with D possibly matching TRBD1 (6 bases). CDR1 is LNHDA and CDR2 is SQIVND in the germline V gene (reference sequence). V shed 5 bases and J shed 4 bases, with 12 bases lying between them. This CDR3 is 13 amino acids long. Written as DNA, the CDR3 is TGTGCCAGTAGTCAGCAGGGGCGGTACGAGCAGTACTTC. This encodes CASSQQGRYEQYF.

V and J are TRBV11-2 and TRBJ2-7, with TRBD1 matching 7 bases. V gave up 1 base and J gave up 7 bases; unmatched junction bases: 10. The germline gives CDR1 SGHAT, CDR2 FQNNGV. The CDR3 totals 15 residues. CDR3 region: CASSLGTGLVGEQYF. DNA of the CDR3: TGTGCCAGCAGCTTAGGGACAGGACTCGTGGGGGAGCAGTACTTC.

The V gene is TRBV28, the J gene TRBJ2-7, with 12 positions matching TRBD2. Germline CDR1 reads MDHEN; CDR2 reads SYDVKM. J gave up 7 bases and V 4 bases, and 8 bases lay outside the gene matches. CDR3 length: 15 residues. The CDR3 DNA is TGTGCCAGCAGTTCACCGGGACTAGCGGGTGGGGAGCAGTACTTC. Amino acids: CASSSPGLAGGEQYF.

The chain carries TRBV28 and TRBJ2-1; TRBD1 agrees at 7 bases. Per the germline V gene, CDR1 is MDHEN and CDR2 is SYDVKM. The CDR3 has 14 residues. V dropped 6 bases and J dropped 8; count of bases not matched to a gene: 10. This chain's CDR3 is CASRGTVLAYEQFF. CDR3 DNA sequence: TGTGCCAGCAGGGGGACAGTTTTGGCCTATGAGCAGTTCTTC.

The gene calls are TRBV29-1 and TRBJ1-2, with TRBD1 matching over 7 bases. CDR1 and CDR2 from the germline V gene are SQVTM and ANQGSEA. CDR3 length: 14 amino acids. V was clipped by 5 bases and J by 0 bases; unmatched bases: 6. The CDR3 loop is CSVQKGASNYGYTF. CDR3 DNA sequence: TGCAGCGTTCAGAAGGGGGCTTCTAACTATGGCTACACCTTC.